This T cell receptor (beta chain) is from a study of somatic mutations in cytotoxic T cells in rheumatoid arthritis. Study information: T-cell populations stained with V beta antibodies were in some cases flow-sorted at nearly 100% purity, including V beta1+ cells that were sequenced for TCRB.

Study processing details: Concordance between patient CD8+ clones exceeding 1% and published virus-specific TCRB sequences was infrequent. TCRdb's table, derived via immunoSEQ multiplex PCR, lists solely in-frame clones and lacks some. V and J calls and clone size are copied from that table; D and trimming were computed from the DNA. Of 13,000 to 15,000 clones listed, more than 75% are singletons. This clone was seen only once. Its antigen is unknown. The trim removed 4 bases at V and 0 bases at J, leaving 9 bases unmatched. The germline V gene encodes CDR1 SGHRS and CDR2 YFSETQ. The CDR3 spans 17 residues. Study results and caveats: Each of about an eighth of the roughly 60 patients had a largest CD8+ clone that made up more than 20% of CD8+ cells.

Positive magnetic bead selection, which isolated the CD4+ and CD8+ cells, was followed by a flow cytometry check of purity. Sequenced input: CD8+ T cells sorted from blood. This TCR came from an adult with rheumatoid arthritis. The chain uses TRBV5-1 and TRBJ1-3; 8 bases match TRBD1. CDR3 region: CASSGTGGRDSGNTIYF. The CDR3 DNA reads as TGCGCCAGCAGCGGAACAGGGGGAAGGGACTCTGGAAACACCATATATTTT.